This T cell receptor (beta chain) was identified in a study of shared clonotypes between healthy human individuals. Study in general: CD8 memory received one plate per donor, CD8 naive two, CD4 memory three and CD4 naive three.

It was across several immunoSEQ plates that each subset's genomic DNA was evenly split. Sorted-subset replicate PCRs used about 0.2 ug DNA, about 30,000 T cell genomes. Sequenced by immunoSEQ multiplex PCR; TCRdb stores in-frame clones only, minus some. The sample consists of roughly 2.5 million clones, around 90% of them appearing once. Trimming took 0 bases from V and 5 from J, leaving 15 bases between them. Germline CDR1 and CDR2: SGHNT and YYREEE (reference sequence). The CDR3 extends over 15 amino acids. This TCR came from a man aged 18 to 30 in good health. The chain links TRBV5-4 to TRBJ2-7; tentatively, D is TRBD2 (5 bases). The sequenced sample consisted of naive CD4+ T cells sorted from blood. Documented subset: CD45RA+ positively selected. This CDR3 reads CASSLGGWDNDEQYF. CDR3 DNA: TGTGCCAGCAGCTTGGGAGGGTGGGATAACGACGAGCAGTACTTC.